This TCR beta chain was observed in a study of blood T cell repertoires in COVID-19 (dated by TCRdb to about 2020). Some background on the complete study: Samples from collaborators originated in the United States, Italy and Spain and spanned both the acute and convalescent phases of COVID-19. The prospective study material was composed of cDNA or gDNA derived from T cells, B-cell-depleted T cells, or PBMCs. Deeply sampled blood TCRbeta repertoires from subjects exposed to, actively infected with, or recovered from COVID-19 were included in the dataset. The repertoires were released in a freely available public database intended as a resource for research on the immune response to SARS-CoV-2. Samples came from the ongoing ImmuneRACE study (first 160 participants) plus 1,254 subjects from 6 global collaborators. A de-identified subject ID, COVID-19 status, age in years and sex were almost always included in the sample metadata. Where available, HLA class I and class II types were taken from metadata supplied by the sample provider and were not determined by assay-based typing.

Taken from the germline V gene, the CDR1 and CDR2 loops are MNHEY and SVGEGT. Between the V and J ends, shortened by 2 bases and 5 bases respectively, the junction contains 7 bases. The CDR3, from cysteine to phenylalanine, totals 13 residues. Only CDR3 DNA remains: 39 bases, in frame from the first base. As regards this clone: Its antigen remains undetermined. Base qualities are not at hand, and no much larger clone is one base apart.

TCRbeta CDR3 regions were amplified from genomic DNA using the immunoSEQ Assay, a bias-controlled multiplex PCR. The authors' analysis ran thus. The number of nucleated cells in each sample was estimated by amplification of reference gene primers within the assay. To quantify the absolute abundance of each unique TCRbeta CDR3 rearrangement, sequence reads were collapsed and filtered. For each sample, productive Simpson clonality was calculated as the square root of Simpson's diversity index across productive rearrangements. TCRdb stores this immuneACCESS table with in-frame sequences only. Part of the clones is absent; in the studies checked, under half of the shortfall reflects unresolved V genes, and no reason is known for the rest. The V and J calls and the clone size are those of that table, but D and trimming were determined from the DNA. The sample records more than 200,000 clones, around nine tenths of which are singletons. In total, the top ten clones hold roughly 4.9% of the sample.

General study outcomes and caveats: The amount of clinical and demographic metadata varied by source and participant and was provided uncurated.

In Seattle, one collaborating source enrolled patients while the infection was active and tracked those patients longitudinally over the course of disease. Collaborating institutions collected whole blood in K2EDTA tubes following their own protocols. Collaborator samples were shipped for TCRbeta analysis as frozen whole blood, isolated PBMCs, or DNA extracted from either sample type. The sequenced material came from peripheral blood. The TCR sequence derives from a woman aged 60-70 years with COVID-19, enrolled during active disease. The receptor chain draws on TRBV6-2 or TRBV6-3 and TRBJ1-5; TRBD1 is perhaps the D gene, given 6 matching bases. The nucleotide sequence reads TGTGCCAGCAGTTACCCAGGGGATCAGCCCCAGCATTTT. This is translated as CASSYPGDQPQHF.